Sequencing of this T cell receptor (beta chain) was carried out in a study of a mutant IDH1 vaccine in newly diagnosed glioma. Turning to the study itself: Earlier treatment was radiotherapy, temozolomide, or both, with most getting both.

The protocol was immunoSEQ multiplex PCR, while the TCRdb copy is restricted to in-frame clones and leaves out a portion. This sample has 75,000 to 100,000 clones, with 70% to 90% found just once. Germline CDR1 reads GTSNPN; CDR2 reads SVGIG (reference sequence). The V end was cut by 2 bases, the J end by 6 bases, with 15 bases between. The CDR3 sequence is 14 residues long. This sample's time point: baseline, week 1 (first vaccination visit). Treatment in this sample: pre-vaccination baseline after standard-of-care therapy. Donors had new IDH1-mutant astrocytomas of WHO grade 3 or 4 (ATRX-lost). Remarks on this clone: At the DNA level, this CDR3 is encoded by other sequences in the same sample as well.

The J gene is TRBJ2-3, the V gene TRBV30; D is possibly TRBD1 or TRBD2 (5 bases each). Sequenced material: PBMCs, taken from a glioma patient treated with radiotherapy, temozolomide or both. This TCR was recovered from a woman aged 45-65 years with glioma. The CDR3 reads CAWSRGRTTDTQYF. CDR3 in DNA: TGTGCCTGGAGTCGGGGCAGAACCACGGATACGCAGTATTTT.